This T cell receptor beta chain was observed in a study of liver allograft versus peripheral blood T cells. Study details: A comparison was made between T cell receptor repertoires in transplanted livers and those in recipients' peripheral blood. Whole-study results and caveats: Liver allografts reportedly held T cell receptor repertoires unlike those in peripheral blood.

With V trimmed by 0 bases and J by 6 bases, 2 bases remained unmatched. The germline gives CDR1 MNHNY, CDR2 SVGAGI (reference sequence). This CDR3 has 14 amino acids. This clonotype was counted many times. Its antigen is not known. Via MiXCR, TCRdb re-called the reads, giving one row per CDR3 protein. The sample contains more than 3,500 distinct CDR3 sequences, roughly a sixth of which appear only once. The TCR was taken from a human patient who had a liver transplant. Certain T cells may be donor cells from the graft. The chain joins TRBV6-6 to TRBJ2-3; TRBD1 aligns across 8 bases. The CDR3 bases are TGTGCCAGCAGTTACTCTAGACAGGGGGATACGCAGTATTTT. Protein sequence: CASSYSRQGDTQYF.